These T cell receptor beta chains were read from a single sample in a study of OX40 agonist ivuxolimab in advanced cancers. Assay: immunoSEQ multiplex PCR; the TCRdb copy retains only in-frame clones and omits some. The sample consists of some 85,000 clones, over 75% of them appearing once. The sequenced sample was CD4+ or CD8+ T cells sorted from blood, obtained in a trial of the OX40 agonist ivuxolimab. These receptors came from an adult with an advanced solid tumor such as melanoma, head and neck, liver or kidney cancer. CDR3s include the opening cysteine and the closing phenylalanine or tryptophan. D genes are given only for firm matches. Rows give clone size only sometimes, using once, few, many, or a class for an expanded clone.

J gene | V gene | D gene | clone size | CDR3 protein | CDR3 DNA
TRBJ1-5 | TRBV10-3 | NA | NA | CAISDSNQPQHF | TGTGCCATCAGTGACAGTAATCAGCCCCAGCATTTT
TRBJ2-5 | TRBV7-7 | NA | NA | CASSLGLKETQYF | TGTGCTAGCAGCTTAGGACTCAAAGAGACCCAGTACTTC
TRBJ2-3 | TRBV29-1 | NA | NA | CSVARDSTDTQYF | TGCAGCGTTGCGCGGGATAGCACAGATACGCAGTATTTT
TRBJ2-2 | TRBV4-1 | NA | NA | CASSQDGLTGELFF | TGCGCCAGCAGCCAAGATGGTCTCACCGGGGAGCTGTTTTTT
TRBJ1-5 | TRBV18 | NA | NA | CASSEGFPGRSNQPQHF | TGTGCCAGCTCAGAGGGGTTTCCCGGGCGTAGCAATCAGCCCCAGCATTTT
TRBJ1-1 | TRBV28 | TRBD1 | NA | CASRTGQGATEAFF | TGTGCCAGCAGGACCGGACAGGGGGCCACTGAAGCTTTCTTT
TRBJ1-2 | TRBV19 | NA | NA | CASRDRKDSTRYGYTF | TGTGCCAGCCGCGATCGTAAAGACAGTACTAGGTATGGCTACACCTTC
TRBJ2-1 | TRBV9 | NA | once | CASSVETPGEQFF | TGTGCCAGCAGCGTAGAAACTCCGGGTGAGCAGTTCTTC
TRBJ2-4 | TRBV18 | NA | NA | CASSPELVAKNIQYF | TGTGCCAGCTCACCAGAACTGGTAGCCAAAAACATTCAGTACTTC
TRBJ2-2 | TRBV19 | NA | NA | CAIHSGTANTGELFF | TGTGCCATCCACTCCGGGACGGCGAACACCGGGGAGCTGTTTTTT
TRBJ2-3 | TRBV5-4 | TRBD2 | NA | CASSFPSGRGTDTQYF | TGTGCCAGCAGCTTTCCTAGCGGGAGAGGCACAGATACGCAGTATTTT
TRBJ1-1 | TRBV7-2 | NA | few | CASSLVGVGAEAFF | TGTGCCAGCAGCTTAGTCGGGGTTGGCGCTGAAGCTTTCTTT
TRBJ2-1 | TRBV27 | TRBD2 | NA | CASSFSGGGEQFF | TGTGCCAGCAGTTTTTCGGGAGGAGGTGAGCAGTTCTTC
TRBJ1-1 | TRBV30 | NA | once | CAWSVTAAPNTEAFF | TGTGCCTGGAGTGTAACGGCAGCCCCGAACACTGAAGCTTTCTTT
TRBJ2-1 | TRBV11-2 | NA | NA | CASSLGAGGNNEQFF | TGTGCCAGCAGCTTAGGAGCGGGCGGCAACAATGAGCAGTTCTTC
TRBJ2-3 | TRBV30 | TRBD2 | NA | CAWGLGLAGADTQYF | TGTGCCTGGGGGCTCGGACTAGCGGGAGCAGATACGCAGTATTTT
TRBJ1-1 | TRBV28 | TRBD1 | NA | CASSSGQGAVGEAFF | TGTGCCAGCAGTAGTGGACAGGGGGCTGTCGGTGAAGCTTTCTTT
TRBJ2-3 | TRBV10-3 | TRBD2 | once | CAISAGTSGPSTDTQYF | TGTGCCATCAGTGCGGGGACTAGCGGACCTAGCACAGATACGCAGTATTTT